Each of the 18 T cell receptor beta chains below was sequenced from the same sample in a study of T cell responses to AZD1222 COVID-19 vaccine. This table comes from immunoSEQ multiplex PCR, and its TCRdb copy is limited to in-frame clones, with some not included. The sample holds 95,000 to 150,000 clones; approximately 90% are singletons and the top ten take more than 6.5%. Here the sequenced sample was peripheral blood, taken on day 0 of AZD1222 vaccination. All receptors come from an adult in good health.

The rearrangement joins TRBV28 to TRBJ1-2, with 8 bases aligning to TRBD1. The CDR3 contains 14 residues. Unmatched junction bases numbered 14, after V lost 10 bases and J lost 7 bases. Looked up from germline, CDR1 is MDHEN and CDR2 is SYDVKM. The DNA for the CDR3 is TGTGCCACCATATCGGGGCAGGGGGCGACTGGCTACACCTTC. This gives the protein CATISGQGATGYTF.

This chain links TRBV7-2 with TRBJ2-2; D is undetermined. The CDR3 loop spans 14 amino acids. CDR1 SGHTA and CDR2 FQGNSA come from the germline V gene. The V end lost 1 base, the J end lost 5 bases, and 8 bases lay between the germline ends. CDR3 sequence: CASSLGSSTGELFF. The CDR3 DNA sequence: TGTGCCAGCAGCTTAGGAAGTTCAACCGGGGAGCTGTTTTTT.

V and J are TRBV30 and TRBJ1-1, with D maybe TRBD1 (5 bases). Per the germline V gene, CDR1 is GTSNPN and CDR2 is SVGIG (reference sequence). Trimming removed 2 bases at V and 1 base at J, with 14 bases between. The length of the CDR3 is 15 residues. The CDR3 nucleotides read TGTGCCTGGAGTTCGGCAGAGAGGGGGAACACTGAAGCTTTCTTT. Translating gives CAWSSAERGNTEAFF.

This chain links TRBV7-3 with TRBJ2-1, with D unresolved. The CDR3 has 15 amino acids. The germline V and J ends were trimmed by 6 bases and 6 bases, with 18 bases remaining between them. CDR1 SGHTA and CDR2 FQGTGA come from the germline V gene. The CDR3 DNA follows: TGTGCCAGCAGTTCAGACGGCTCCGGAAGCAATGAGCAGTTCTTC. Residues: CASSSDGSGSNEQFF.

The chain recombines TRBV28 with TRBJ1-4, with a possible D match to TRBD1 (6 bases). Germline loops: CDR1 MDHEN, CDR2 SYDVKM. The CDR3 sequence is 15 residues long. V was pared by 6 bases and J by 0 bases, with 11 bases between. This CDR3 is CASRGNRATNEKLFF. The CDR3 DNA follows: TGTGCCAGCAGGGGTAACAGGGCAACTAATGAAAAACTGTTTTTT.

This clone came up once. The rearrangement links TRBV18 to TRBJ2-7; D unresolved. Trimming took off 2 bases at V and 5 bases at J, with 7 bases between the two ends. Per the germline V gene, CDR1 is KGHSH and CDR2 is LQKENI. CDR3 length: 12 amino acids. This chain's CDR3 is CASSPDIHEQYF. The DNA of the CDR3 is TGTGCCAGCTCACCAGACATCCACGAGCAGTACTTC.

The chain employs TRBV30 and TRBJ1-3; possibly TRBD1 for D (6 bases). Trimming cost V 7 bases and J 3 bases, with 13 bases left between them. This CDR3 has 13 amino acids. CDR1 and CDR2 from the germline V gene are GTSNPN and SVGIG (reference sequence). Here the CDR3 DNA reads TGTGCCTCGTTCCGACAGGATGGAAACACCATATATTTT. It translates to CASFRQDGNTIYF.

The rearrangement joins TRBV7-2 to TRBJ1-3; D might be TRBD1 (5 bases). Germline V lookup: CDR1 SGHTA, CDR2 FQGNSA. The CDR3 covers 14 residues. V was pared by 4 bases and J by 2 bases, with 9 bases between. The CDR3 DNA reads TGTGCCAGCAGCTATGGGACGCCTGGAAACACCATATATTTT. Translating it yields CASSYGTPGNTIYF.

CDR3 sequence: CASKGQGNQPQHF. The CDR3 nucleotides are TGTGCCAGCAAAGGGCAGGGCAATCAGCCCCAGCATTTT. The chain combines TRBV2 with TRBJ1-5; no definite D call. The CDR3 has 13 residues. From germline, CDR1 is SNHLY and CDR2 FYNNEI. The V end lost 7 bases, the J end lost 2 bases, and 9 bases lay between the germline ends.

This rearrangement joins TRBV6-4 to TRBJ1-1; D is uncertain. This CDR3 region has 9 residues. V lost 11 bases, J lost 13 bases, and 14 bases lay in between. Germline V gene sequence: CDR1 MRHNA, CDR2 SNTAGT. The CDR3 sequence: CAGRSFGFF. CDR3 coding DNA: TGTGCCGGGAGAAGCTTCGGTTTCTTT.

This clone was counted once. The chain couples TRBV23-1 to TRBJ1-2; D might be TRBD1 (5 bases). TRBV23-1 is an open reading frame, and its role is uncertain. This CDR3 is built from 20 residues. V lost 7 bases, J lost 2 bases, and 32 bases lay in between. As DNA, the CDR3 is TGCGCCAGCATAGAACCGTTTGGCTCAGGGCGGTTTACAAGGAACTATGGCTACACCTTC. Amino acids: CASIEPFGSGRFTRNYGYTF.

The genes are TRBV6-1 and TRBJ2-7; unclear D gene. This CDR3 contains 12 residues. Germline assignment: CDR1 MNHNS and CDR2 SASEGT. V was cut by 4 bases and J by 4 bases, with 8 bases left in between. CDR3 sequence: CASSGAGYEQYF. CDR3 coding DNA: TGTGCCAGCAGTGGGGCAGGTTACGAGCAGTACTTC.

The chain joins TRBV14 to TRBJ1-4; TRBD1 is a possible D gene (5 bases). The CDR3 covers 17 residues. V dropped 1 base and J dropped 0 bases, with 12 bases sitting between them. Looked up from germline, CDR1 is SGHDN and CDR2 is FVKESK. The DNA of the CDR3 is TGTGCCAGCAGCCAAGGAACTGGGGCCACAACTAATGAAAAACTGTTTTTT. Residues: CASSQGTGATTNEKLFF.

The sample holds a few counts of this clone. CDR3 in DNA: TGTGCCAGCAGCCAAGGTCCGGGAGTCGATGAGCAGTTCTTC. This translates into CASSQGPGVDEQFF. The chain is built from TRBV4-2 and TRBJ2-1; D perhaps matches TRBD2 (6 bases). This CDR3 has 14 residues. Germline assignment: CDR1 LGHNA and CDR2 YNFKEQ. Trimming cost V 1 base and J 8 bases, with 12 bases left between them.

V is TRBV28 and J is TRBJ1-3, with unresolved D. The V end lost 2 bases, the J end lost 5 bases, and 16 bases lay between the germline ends. The CDR3 extends over 16 amino acids. Per germline, CDR1 MDHEN and CDR2 SYDVKM. CDR3 residues: CASSLDLGLRRNTIYF. Written as DNA, the CDR3 is TGTGCCAGCAGTTTAGACCTAGGGTTACGGCGAAACACCATATATTTT.

The V gene is TRBV10-3, the J gene TRBJ1-5; D might be TRBD1 (5 bases). The CDR3 length is 16 residues. Germline V gene sequence: CDR1 ENHRY, CDR2 SYGVKD. Trimming left V 2 bases short and J 1 base short, with 12 bases between. CDR3 sequence: CAISEGGVPSNQPQHF. CDR3 nucleotide sequence: TGTGCCATCAGTGAGGGGGGGGTTCCAAGCAATCAGCCCCAGCATTTT.

The rearrangement uses TRBV4-1 and TRBJ1-5; 9 bases fit TRBD1. From germline, CDR1 is MGHRA and CDR2 YSYEKL. The junction had 3 bases not matched to a gene; V was cut back by 0 bases and J by 9 bases. The CDR3 covers 14 residues. The CDR3 DNA reads TGCGCCAGCAGCCAAGAACAGGGGGCGAGGCCCCAGCATTTT. Protein product: CASSQEQGARPQHF.

The chain joins TRBV10-3 to TRBJ2-1; D ambiguous. CDR1 and CDR2 (germline): ENHRY, SYGVKD. The CDR3 sequence is 13 residues long. The V end lost 3 bases, the J end lost 3 bases, and 6 bases lay between the germline ends. CDR3 region: CAISDPYYNEQFF. The CDR3 DNA reads TGTGCCATCAGTGACCCCTACTACAATGAGCAGTTCTTC.